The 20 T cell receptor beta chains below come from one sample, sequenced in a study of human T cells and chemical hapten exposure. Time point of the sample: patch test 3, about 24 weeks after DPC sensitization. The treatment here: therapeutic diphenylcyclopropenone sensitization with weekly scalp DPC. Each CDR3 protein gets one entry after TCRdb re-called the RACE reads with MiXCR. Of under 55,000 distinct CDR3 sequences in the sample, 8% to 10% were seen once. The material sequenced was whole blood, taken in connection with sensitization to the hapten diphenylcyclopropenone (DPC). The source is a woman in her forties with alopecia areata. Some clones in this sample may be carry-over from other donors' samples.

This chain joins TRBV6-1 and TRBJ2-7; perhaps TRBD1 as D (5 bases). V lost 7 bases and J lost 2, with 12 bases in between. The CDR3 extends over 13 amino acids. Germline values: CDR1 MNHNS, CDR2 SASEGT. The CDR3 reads CASMAGLPYEQYF. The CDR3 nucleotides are TGTGCCAGCATGGCAGGGCTCCCCTACGAGCAGTACTTC.

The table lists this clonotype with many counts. In DNA form, the CDR3 reads TGTGCCACGACGCGGGGTGGAAACACCGGGGAGCTGTTTTTT. It specifies CATTRGGNTGELFF. The J gene is TRBJ2-2, the V gene TRBV10-3; TRBD2 is a possible D gene (6 bases). Per germline, CDR1 ENHRY and CDR2 SYGVKD. There are 14 residues in the CDR3. Deletions cut 10 bases from V and 2 bases from J, with 14 bases between.

The chain's CDR3 is CASSLSGGPSEETQYF. CDR3 DNA: TGTGCCAGCAGCCTGAGCGGGGGGCCTTCAGAAGAGACCCAGTACTTC. The rearrangement joins TRBV11-2 to TRBJ2-5, with 9 bases fitting TRBD2. Per the germline V gene, CDR1 is SGHAT and CDR2 is FQNNGV. V shed 5 bases, J shed 3 bases, and the junction held 10 bases outside the gene matches. This CDR3 comprises 16 residues.

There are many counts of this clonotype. CDR3 protein: CASSQGWGVVGNTIYF. As DNA, the CDR3 is TGCGCCAGCAGCCAAGGGTGGGGGGTAGTTGGAAACACCATATATTTT. J is TRBJ1-3 and V is TRBV4-1; the D gene is possibly TRBD1 (5 bases). The germline V gene has CDR1 MGHRA and CDR2 YSYEKL. V lost 1 base and J lost 3, with 13 bases in between. This CDR3 is 16 amino acids long.

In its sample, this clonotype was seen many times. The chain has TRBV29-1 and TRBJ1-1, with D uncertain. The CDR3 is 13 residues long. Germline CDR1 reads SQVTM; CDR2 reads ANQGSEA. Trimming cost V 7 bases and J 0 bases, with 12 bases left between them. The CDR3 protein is CSGAGGMNTEAFF. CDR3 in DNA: TGCAGCGGCGCCGGAGGCATGAACACTGAAGCTTTCTTT.

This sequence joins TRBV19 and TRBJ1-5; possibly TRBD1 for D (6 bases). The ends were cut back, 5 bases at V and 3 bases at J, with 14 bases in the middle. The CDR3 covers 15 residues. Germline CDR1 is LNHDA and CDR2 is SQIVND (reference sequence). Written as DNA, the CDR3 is TGTGCCAGTAGTGGCCGGGACACCCTCAATCAGCCCCAGCATTTT. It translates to CASSGRDTLNQPQHF. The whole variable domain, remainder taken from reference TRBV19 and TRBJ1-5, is DGGITQSPKYLFRKEGQNVTLSCEQNLNHDAMYWYRQDPGQGLRLIYYSQIVNDFQKGDIAEGYSVSREKKESFPLTVTSAQKNPTAFYLCASSGRDTLNQPQHFGDGTRLSIL.

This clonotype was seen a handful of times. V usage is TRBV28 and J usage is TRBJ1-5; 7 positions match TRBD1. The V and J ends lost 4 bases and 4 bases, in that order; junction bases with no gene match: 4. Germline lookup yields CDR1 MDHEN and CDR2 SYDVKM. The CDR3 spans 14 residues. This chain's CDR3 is CASSSGTANQPQHF. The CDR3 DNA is TGTGCCAGCAGTTCCGGGACAGCTAATCAGCCCCAGCATTTT.

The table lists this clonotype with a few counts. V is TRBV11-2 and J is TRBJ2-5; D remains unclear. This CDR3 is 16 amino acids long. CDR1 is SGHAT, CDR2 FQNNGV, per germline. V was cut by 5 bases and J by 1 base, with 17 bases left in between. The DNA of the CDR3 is TGTGCCAGCAGCCCTCCGATTCAGCTGGGCCAAGAGACCCAGTACTTC. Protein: CASSPPIQLGQETQYF.

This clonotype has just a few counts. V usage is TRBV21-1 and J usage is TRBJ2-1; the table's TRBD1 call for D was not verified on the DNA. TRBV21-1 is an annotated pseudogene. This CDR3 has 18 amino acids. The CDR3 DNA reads TGTGCCAGCAGCAAAAGTGCCCGCAGCCCCCAGTCCTACAATGAGCAGTTCTTC. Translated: CASSKSARSPQSYNEQFF.

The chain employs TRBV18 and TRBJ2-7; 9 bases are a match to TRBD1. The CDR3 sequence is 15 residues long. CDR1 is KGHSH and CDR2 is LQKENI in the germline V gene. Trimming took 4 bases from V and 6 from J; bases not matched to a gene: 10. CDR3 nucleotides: TGTGCCAGCTCACAGACCGGGACAGGGTACCCCGAGCAGTACTTC. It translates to CASSQTGTGYPEQYF.

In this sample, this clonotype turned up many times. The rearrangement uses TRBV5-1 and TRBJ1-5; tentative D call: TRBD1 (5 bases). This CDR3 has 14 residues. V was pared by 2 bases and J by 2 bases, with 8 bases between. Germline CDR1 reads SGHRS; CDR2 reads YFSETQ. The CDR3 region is CASSLRGGNQPQHF. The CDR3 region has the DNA TGCGCCAGCAGCTTACGGGGCGGCAATCAGCCCCAGCATTTT.

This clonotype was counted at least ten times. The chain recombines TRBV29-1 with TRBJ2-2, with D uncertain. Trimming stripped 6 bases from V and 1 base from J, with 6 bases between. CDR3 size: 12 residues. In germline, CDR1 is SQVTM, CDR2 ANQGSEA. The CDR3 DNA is TGCAGCGTGACACGGAACACCGGGGAGCTGTTTTTT. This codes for CSVTRNTGELFF.

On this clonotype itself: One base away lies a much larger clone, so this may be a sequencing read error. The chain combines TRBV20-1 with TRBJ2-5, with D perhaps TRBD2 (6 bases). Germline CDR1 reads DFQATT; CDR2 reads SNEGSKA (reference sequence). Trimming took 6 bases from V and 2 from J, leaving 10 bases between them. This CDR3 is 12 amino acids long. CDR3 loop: CSARGVQETQYF. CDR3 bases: TGCAGTGCACGCGGGGTTCAAGAGACCCAGTACTTC.

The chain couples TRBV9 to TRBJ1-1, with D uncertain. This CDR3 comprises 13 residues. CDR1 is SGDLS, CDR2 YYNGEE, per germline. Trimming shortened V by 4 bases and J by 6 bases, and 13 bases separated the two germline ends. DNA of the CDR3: TGTGCCAGCAGCCCAAGAGGCAGTTCTGAAGCTTTCTTT. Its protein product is CASSPRGSSEAFF.

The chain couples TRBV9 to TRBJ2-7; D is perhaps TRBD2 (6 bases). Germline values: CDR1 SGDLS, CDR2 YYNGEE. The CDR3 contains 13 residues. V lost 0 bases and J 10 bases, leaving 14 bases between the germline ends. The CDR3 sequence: CASSVGFAGTQYF. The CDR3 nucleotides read TGTGCCAGCAGCGTAGGTTTCGCGGGAACTCAGTACTTC.

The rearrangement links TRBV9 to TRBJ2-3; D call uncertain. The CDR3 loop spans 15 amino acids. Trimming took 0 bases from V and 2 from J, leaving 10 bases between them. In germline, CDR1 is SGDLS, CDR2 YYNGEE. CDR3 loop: CASSVVGWDTDTQYF. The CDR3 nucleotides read TGTGCCAGCAGCGTAGTGGGATGGGACACAGATACGCAGTATTTT.

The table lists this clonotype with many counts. The CDR3, as DNA: TGTGCCAGCAGTCCGGGATCCACAACGACCGGGGAGCTGTTTTTT. The encoded protein is CASSPGSTTTGELFF. This chain links TRBV28 with TRBJ2-2; D possibly corresponds to TRBD2 (5 bases). V lost 5 bases and J lost 5, with 15 bases in between. This CDR3 region has 15 residues. CDR1 and CDR2 from the germline V gene are MDHEN and SYDVKM.

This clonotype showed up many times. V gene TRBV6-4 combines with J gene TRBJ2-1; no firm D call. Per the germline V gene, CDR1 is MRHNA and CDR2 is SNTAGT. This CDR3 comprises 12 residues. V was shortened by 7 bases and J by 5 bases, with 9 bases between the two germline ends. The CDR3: CASKAANNEQFF. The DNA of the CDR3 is TGTGCCAGCAAGGCCGCAAACAATGAGCAGTTCTTC.

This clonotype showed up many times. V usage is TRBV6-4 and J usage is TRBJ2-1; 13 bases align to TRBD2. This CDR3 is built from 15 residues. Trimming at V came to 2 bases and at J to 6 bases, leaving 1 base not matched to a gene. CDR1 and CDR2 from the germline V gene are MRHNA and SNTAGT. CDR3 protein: CASSDTSGGANEQFF. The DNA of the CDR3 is TGTGCCAGCAGTGACACTAGCGGGGGGGCCAATGAGCAGTTCTTC.

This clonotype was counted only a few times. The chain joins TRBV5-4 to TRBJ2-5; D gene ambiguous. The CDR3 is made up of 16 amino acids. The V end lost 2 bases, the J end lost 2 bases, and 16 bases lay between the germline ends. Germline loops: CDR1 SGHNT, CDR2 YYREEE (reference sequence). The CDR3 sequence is CASSFSSLNRQETQYF. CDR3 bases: TGTGCCAGCAGCTTCTCGTCTCTGAACAGACAAGAGACCCAGTACTTC.